A single sample gave rise to the 14 T cell receptor beta chains below, sequenced in a study of shared clonotypes between healthy human individuals. Cells designated naive CD8 were CD45RO-negative and were positively selected for CCR7, with terminally differentiated effector memory CD45RA+ cells excluded. Profiled with immunoSEQ multiplex PCR; TCRdb holds only in-frame clones, not every one. This sample has under 2,000,000 clones, with 85% to 95% found just once. Input material: naive CD8+ T cells sorted from blood. The receptors come from a man between 18 and 35 years old in good health.

The J gene is TRBJ2-7, the V gene TRBV6-5; 9 bases align to TRBD2. The J segment lost 3 bases and the V segment lost 4 bases, leaving 4 bases of the junction unmatched. CDR3 length: 14 residues. The V gene's germline CDR1 is MNHEY and CDR2 SVGAGI. CDR3 region: CASSSRLADYEQYF. The CDR3 region has the DNA TGTGCCAGCAGTTCCAGACTAGCGGACTACGAGCAGTACTTC.

This clone was seen only once. The CDR3 DNA reads TGTGCCAGCAGGGAGGACTTCAATGAGCAGTTCTTC. Translation: CASREDFNEQFF. The chain employs TRBV7-9 and TRBJ2-1; possibly TRBD2 for D (5 bases). V gave up 6 bases and J gave up 6 bases, with 9 bases separating them. CDR1 is SEHNR, CDR2 FQNEAQ, per germline (reference sequence). This CDR3 has 12 residues.

The chain links TRBV7-9 to TRBJ2-1; TRBD2 might be the D (5 bases). The CDR3 runs to 18 residues. Germline loops: CDR1 SEHNR, CDR2 FQNEAQ (reference sequence). The V end was cut by 4 bases, the J end by 0 bases, with 19 bases between. CDR3 DNA sequence: TGTGCCAGCAGCTCCTTTGAGGGTCTCGCCTCCTCCTACAATGAGCAGTTCTTC. Translated: CASSSFEGLASSYNEQFF.

The chain's CDR3 is CASSSGGGLDTQYF. CDR3 sequence (DNA): TGTGCCAGCAGTTCCGGGGGAGGACTCGATACGCAGTATTTT. V and J are TRBV27 and TRBJ2-3, with D possibly TRBD2 on 6 matching bases. The CDR3 is made up of 14 amino acids. Trimming removed 4 bases from V and 6 bases from J, with 14 bases in between. Germline CDR1 is MNHEY and CDR2 is SMNVEV (reference sequence).

The chain is built from TRBV27 and TRBJ1-6; TRBD1 might be the D (6 bases). CDR3 length: 15 residues. Germline V gene sequence: CDR1 MNHEY, CDR2 SMNVEV (reference sequence). The ends were cut back, 4 bases at V and 4 bases at J, with 11 bases in the middle. CDR3: CASSSGAGYNSPLHF. CDR3 DNA sequence: TGTGCCAGCAGTTCGGGGGCAGGGTATAATTCACCCCTCCACTTT.

The chain has TRBV6-1 and TRBJ2-4; 9 nucleotides match TRBD1. Trimming at V came to 6 bases and at J to 4 bases, leaving 7 bases not matched to a gene. The CDR3 totals 15 residues. Germline V gives CDR1 MNHNS, CDR2 SASEGT. This CDR3 is CASSDLGTGKNIQYF. CDR3 bases: TGTGCCAGCAGCGACCTAGGGACAGGGAAAAACATTCAGTACTTC.

The gene calls are TRBV11-2 and TRBJ1-1; D is uncertain. CDR1 SGHAT and CDR2 FQNNGV come from the germline V gene. The V end lost 3 bases, the J end lost 6 bases, and 5 bases lay between the germline ends. The length of the CDR3 is 11 residues. DNA for the CDR3: TGTGCCAGCAGCTTTTCAGCTGAAGCTTTCTTT. This gives the protein CASSFSAEAFF.

The V and J genes are TRBV28 and TRBJ2-3; 8 positions match TRBD2. Per the germline V gene, CDR1 is MDHEN and CDR2 is SYDVKM. V was clipped by 1 base and J by 5 bases; unmatched bases: 8. This CDR3 has 16 residues. CDR3 sequence reads: CASSLSPGGAKDTQYF. The CDR3 DNA is TGTGCCAGCAGTTTATCCCCCGGGGGGGCCAAAGATACGCAGTATTTT.

V usage is TRBV5-6 and J usage is TRBJ2-7, with 8 bases aligning to TRBD1. This CDR3 spans 15 amino acids. Germline V lookup: CDR1 SGHDT, CDR2 YYEEEE. V trimming: 5 bases; J trimming: 2 bases; junction bases outside the gene matches: 9. CDR3 loop: CASRELTGAPYEQYF. CDR3 bases: TGTGCCAGCAGGGAACTGACAGGGGCCCCCTACGAGCAGTACTTC.

This clone was recorded once. The chain joins TRBV6-5 to TRBJ2-5; the match to TRBD1 covers 8 bases. CDR1 and CDR2 from the germline V gene are MNHEY and SVGAGI. J was trimmed by 4 bases and V by 5 bases; bases with no gene match: 9. The CDR3 is 15 amino acids. The CDR3 protein is CASSPGTGPTETQYF. The DNA for the CDR3 is TGTGCCAGCAGTCCTGGGACAGGTCCAACAGAGACCCAGTACTTC.

The chain is built from TRBV5-3 and TRBJ1-6; D is ambiguous. TRBV5-3 is designated an ORF whose function remains uncertain. The V end was cut by 0 bases, the J end by 13 bases, with 11 bases between. The CDR3 runs to 13 residues. The CDR3: CARSLEPAVPLHF. As DNA, the CDR3 is TGTGCCAGAAGCTTGGAGCCTGCGGTGCCCCTCCACTTT.

This clone occurred once. Other nucleotide sequences in the sample specify the same CDR3. This chain uses TRBV13 with TRBJ1-2; 8 bases match TRBD1. The CDR3 spans 14 residues. V was pared by 0 bases and J by 3 bases, with 0 bases of the junction left unmatched. Germline V gene lookup returns CDR1 PRHDT and CDR2 FYEKMQ (reference sequence). The CDR3 here is CASSLGQGDYGYTF. For the CDR3, the DNA is TGTGCCAGCAGCTTAGGACAGGGGGACTATGGCTACACCTTC.

The V and J genes are TRBV27 and TRBJ2-3; D may be TRBD1 or TRBD2 (5 bases each). The germline V and J ends were trimmed by 8 bases and 11 bases, with 26 bases remaining between them. This CDR3 has 15 residues. Germline lookup yields CDR1 MNHEY and CDR2 SMNVEV (reference sequence). As DNA, the CDR3 is TGTGCCAGCTCACATACGGGGCCCAGTTATAATGGGCAGTATTTT. Amino acid sequence: CASSHTGPSYNGQYF.

This sequence joins TRBV27 and TRBJ1-6; D gene ambiguous. Trimming shortened V by 2 bases and J by 5 bases, and 10 bases separated the two germline ends. CDR1 and CDR2 from the germline V gene are MNHEY and SMNVEV (reference sequence). The CDR3 is 15 residues long. CDR3 protein: CASSLIPGDNSPLHF. CDR3 nucleotide sequence: TGTGCCAGCAGTTTAATCCCGGGAGATAATTCACCCCTCCACTTT.